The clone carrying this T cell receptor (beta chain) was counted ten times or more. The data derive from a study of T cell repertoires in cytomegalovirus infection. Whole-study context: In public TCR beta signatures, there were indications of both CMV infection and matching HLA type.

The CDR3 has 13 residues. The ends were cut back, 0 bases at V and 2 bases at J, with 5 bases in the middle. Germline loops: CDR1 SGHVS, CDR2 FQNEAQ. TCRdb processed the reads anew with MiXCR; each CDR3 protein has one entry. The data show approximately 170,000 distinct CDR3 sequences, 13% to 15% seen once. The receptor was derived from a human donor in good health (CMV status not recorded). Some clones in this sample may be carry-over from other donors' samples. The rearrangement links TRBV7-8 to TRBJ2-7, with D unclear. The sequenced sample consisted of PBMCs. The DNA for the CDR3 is TGTGCCAGCAGCTTAGCGGATGCCTACGAGCAGTACTTC. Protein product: CASSLADAYEQYF.